Presented here are 14 T cell receptor beta chains from one specimen sequenced in a study of T cell repertoires in cytomegalovirus infection. These TCRs are of unknown antigen specificity. TCRdb recomputed calls from the reads with MiXCR, one row per CDR3 protein. The data hold tens of thousands of distinct CDR3 sequences, with about a fifth observed a single time. Sequences were derived from CD8+ T cells from cultured PBMCs, sampled from culture after CMV antigen stimulation. The origin of the receptors is a human donor in good health (CMV status not recorded). Some clones in this sample may be carry-over from other donors' samples.

V and J are TRBV7-9 and TRBJ2-1; D unresolved. Trimming cost V 0 bases and J 4 bases, with 4 bases left between them. Germline-derived CDR1 and CDR2 are SEHNR and FQNEAQ (reference sequence). This CDR3 has 13 residues. CDR3 loop: CASSLARYNEQFF. Written as DNA, the CDR3 is TGTGCCAGCAGCTTAGCCAGATACAATGAGCAGTTCTTC.

This chain connects TRBV7-2 to TRBJ1-2; D possibly corresponds to TRBD1 (6 bases). CDR3 length equals 16 residues. Trimming left V 4 bases short and J 4 bases short, with 19 bases between. From germline, CDR1 is SGHTA and CDR2 FQGNSA. The CDR3 protein is CASSSSRGGGFYGYTF. CDR3 nucleotides: TGTGCCAGCAGCTCGTCCAGGGGAGGCGGCTTCTATGGCTACACCTTC.

This clonotype was observed a few times. The chain recombines TRBV7-2 with TRBJ2-5; 9 nucleotides line up with TRBD2. The germline CDR1 and CDR2 sequences are SGHTA and FQGNSA. This CDR3 contains 17 residues. Germline trimming cut 0 bases from V and 4 bases from J; bases unmatched to any gene: 9. The DNA of the CDR3 is TGTGCCAGCAGCTTAGCGGGGGAGCTAGCGGGGCGAGAGACCCAGTACTTC. It is translated as CASSLAGELAGRETQYF.

The J gene is TRBJ2-5, the V gene TRBV7-3; TRBD2 aligns across 9 bases. Germline-derived CDR1 and CDR2 are SGHTA and FQGTGA. V gave up 5 bases and J gave up 4 bases; unmatched junction bases: 8. The CDR3 loop spans 15 amino acids. CDR3 loop: CASSRGGGAGETQYF. The CDR3 nucleotides read TGTGCCAGCAGCCGGGGCGGGGGGGCCGGAGAGACCCAGTACTTC.

The gene calls are TRBV12-3 or TRBV12-4 and TRBJ2-7, with D unclear. V was clipped by 5 bases and J by 4 bases, with 15 bases between them. The CDR3 extends over 14 amino acids. The CDR3 spells CASSLRGPPYEQYF. Here the CDR3 DNA reads TGTGCCAGCAGTCTGAGAGGCCCCCCTTACGAGCAGTACTTC.

Note on this clonotype: The junction and the germline gene differ at one end; a read error may be behind it. V gene TRBV27 combines with J gene TRBJ1-5; D is possibly TRBD1 (6 bases). This CDR3 region has 14 residues. Germline lookup yields CDR1 MNHEY and CDR2 SMNVEV (reference sequence). The CDR3 spells CASSSGQTNQPQHF. As DNA, the CDR3 is TGCGCCAGCAGTTCCGGACAGACCAATCAGCCCCAGCATTTT.

The rearrangement links TRBV5-4 to TRBJ2-7; D possibly corresponds to TRBD2 (7 bases). The V gene's germline CDR1 is SGHNT and CDR2 YYREEE (reference sequence). The CDR3 contains 15 residues. Trimming shortened V by 3 bases and J by 1 base, and 14 bases separated the two germline ends. This CDR3 reads CASSSDGGASYEQYF. The CDR3 bases are TGTGCCAGCAGCTCCGATGGGGGGGCATCCTACGAGCAGTACTTC.

The CDR3 reads CASNFGLAGGETQYF. The CDR3 DNA follows: TGTGCCAGCAACTTCGGACTAGCGGGGGGGGAGACCCAGTACTTC. This sequence joins TRBV5-8 and TRBJ2-5, with 15 bases that match TRBD2. CDR3 size: 15 residues. V trimming: 6 bases; J trimming: 5 bases; junction bases outside the gene matches: 5. Germline V gene sequence: CDR1 SGHTS, CDR2 YDEGEE.

In its sample, this clonotype was seen a few times. The chain combines TRBV28 with TRBJ2-3; 7 nucleotides align to TRBD2. Trimming took 3 bases from V and 4 from J; bases not matched to a gene: 13. The CDR3 totals 17 residues. Germline V gene sequence: CDR1 MDHEN, CDR2 SYDVKM. The chain's CDR3 is CASSFGEGGEVSDTQYF. The CDR3 coding sequence is TGTGCCAGCAGTTTTGGGGAGGGCGGGGAAGTCTCAGATACGCAGTATTTT.

This clonotype has a handful of counts. The chain employs TRBV11-2 and TRBJ2-7; TRBD1 matches at 9 bases. The germline V gene has CDR1 SGHAT and CDR2 FQNNGV. The CDR3 is 14 amino acids. The trim removed 5 bases at V and 4 bases at J, leaving 6 bases unmatched. DNA for the CDR3: TGTGCCAGCAGCACCGGGACAGGGACGTACGAGCAGTACTTC. It yields the protein CASSTGTGTYEQYF.

CDR3 in amino acids: CASSFLVGQGGNQPQHF. The CDR3 DNA is TGTGCCAGCAGTTTTTTAGTCGGACAGGGTGGTAATCAGCCCCAGCATTTT. The chain employs TRBV28 and TRBJ1-5, with 8 nucleotides matching TRBD1. The V segment lost 3 bases and the J segment 4 bases; nucleotides outside the gene matches: 11. The CDR3 is made up of 17 amino acids. Germline CDR1 and CDR2: MDHEN and SYDVKM.

The gene calls are TRBV28 and TRBJ2-7; the match to TRBD2 covers 14 bases. The germline V gene has CDR1 MDHEN and CDR2 SYDVKM. Trimming removed 2 bases from V and 2 bases from J; junction bases left unmatched: 5. The CDR3 has 17 residues. The chain's CDR3 is CASSLGTSGSATYEQYF. The CDR3 DNA reads as TGTGCCAGCAGTTTAGGGACTAGCGGGAGTGCTACCTACGAGCAGTACTTC.

V gene TRBV6-2 or TRBV6-3 combines with J gene TRBJ2-7; tentative D call: TRBD1 (5 bases). Trimming pared 6 bases from V and 3 bases from J, leaving 9 bases between. The length of the CDR3 is 12 residues. CDR1 MNHEY and CDR2 SVGEGT come from the germline V gene. CDR3 nucleotide sequence: TGTGCCAGCAGCATAGACAGCTACGAGCAGTACTTC. Protein: CASSIDSYEQYF.

This clonotype has more than one count but fewer than ten. The chain recombines TRBV7-6 with TRBJ2-5; D is possibly TRBD1 (5 bases). Trimming left V 5 bases short and J 4 bases short, with 20 bases between. The CDR3 is 16 residues long. The germline V gene has CDR1 SGHVS and CDR2 FNYEAQ. The CDR3 sequence is CASSPYVGRVGETQYF. The CDR3 coding sequence is TGTGCCAGCAGCCCGTATGTGGGCAGGGTAGGAGAGACCCAGTACTTC. Filled out from reference TRBV7-6 and TRBJ2-5, the complete variable domain reads GAGVSQSPRYKVTKRGQDVALRCDPISGHVSLYWYRQALGQGPEFLTYFNYEAQQDKSGLPNDRFSAERPEGSISTLTIQRTEQRDSAMYRCASSPYVGRVGETQYFGPGTRLLVL.